The T cell receptor beta chain under discussion was sequenced for a study of T cell responses to AZD1222 COVID-19 vaccine. V shed 10 bases and J 1 base; nucleotides not matched to a gene: 16. This CDR3 has 17 residues. The V gene's germline CDR1 is LNHDA and CDR2 SQIVND (reference sequence). This clone has a single count. Its target is not known. Profiled with immunoSEQ multiplex PCR; TCRdb holds only in-frame clones, not every one. This sample has about 110,000 clones; around 92% occur once, and the top ten carry under 7%. Study-wide results and limits: Vaccination with two AZD1222 doses was followed by a rise in Spike-specific TCR breadth and depth.

This receptor was taken from an adult in good health. J is TRBJ1-1 and V is TRBV19; TRBD1 matches at 9 bases. The sample was peripheral blood, taken on day 0 of AZD1222 vaccination. The CDR3 loop is CATDTGGSIPGNTEAFF. CDR3 in DNA: TGTGCCACCGATACAGGGGGCAGTATTCCGGGGAACACTGAAGCTTTCTTT.